These T cell receptor beta chains were read from a single sample in a study of identical twins. TCRdb re-called the 5' RACE reads with MiXCR, one entry per CDR3 protein. The table has about 520,000 distinct CDR3 sequences, 20% to 25% seen once. The same data also went into a second study, on T cells expressing NK-cell markers.

The sequenced sample was CD4+ T cells sorted from blood. These receptors were obtained from a woman aged 18-29 years in good health. Each CDR3 is given with its conserved first and last residue. D genes are given only for firm matches. The size of a clone is reported for some rows only, either as once, few or many, or as a class for expanded clones.

cdr3_aa | cdr3_nt | cdr3_length | v_call | clone_size | d_call | j_call
CASSLAGLADYEQYF | TGTGCCAGCAGCTTAGCAGGCCTAGCGGATTACGAGCAGTACTTC | 15 | TRBV7-9 | - | TRBD2 | TRBJ2-7
CASSKTTGGLETQYF | TGTGCCAGTAGTAAGACCACGGGAGGGTTAGAGACCCAGTACTTC | 15 | TRBV19 | - | TRBD2 | TRBJ2-5
CASSPSRDEQYF | TGCGCCAGCAGCCCAAGCAGGGACGAGCAGTACTTC | 12 | TRBV5-1 | - | - | TRBJ2-7
CAISDRDSGELFF | TGTGCCATCAGTGACAGGGACAGCGGGGAGCTGTTTTTT | 13 | TRBV10-3 | few | TRBD1 | TRBJ2-2
CASSARSGGREQYF | TGTGCCAGCAGCGCCCGGTCAGGGGGGCGGGAGCAGTACTTC | 14 | TRBV11-3 | - | - | TRBJ2-7
CASTSRTGEDNEQFF | TGCGCCAGCACCTCCAGGACAGGGGAAGACAATGAGCAGTTCTTC | 15 | TRBV5-1 | many | TRBD1 | TRBJ2-1
CSAGTSGTYEQYF | TGCAGTGCCGGGACTAGCGGAACCTACGAGCAGTACTTC | 13 | TRBV20-1 | few | TRBD2 | TRBJ2-7
CASTPQVRPTDTQYF | TGCGCCAGCACCCCTCAGGTGCGGCCCACAGATACGCAGTATTTT | 15 | TRBV4-1 | - | - | TRBJ2-3
CASTPTLTSGSYNEQFF | TGTGCCAGCACCCCTACCCTGACTAGCGGTTCGTACAATGAGCAGTTCTTC | 17 | TRBV7-9 | - | TRBD2 | TRBJ2-1
CASSLDRTRNTQYF | TGTGCCAGCAGCTTAGACAGGACTCGGAATACGCAGTATTTT | 14 | TRBV7-2 | - | - | TRBJ2-3
CASRLRDSGNIQYF | TGTGCCAGCAGACTACGGGACTCTGGGAACATTCAGTACTTC | 14 | TRBV11-2 | - | - | TRBJ2-4
CASSFSGVGKQFF | TGCGCCAGCAGCTTTAGCGGGGTCGGCAAGCAGTTCTTC | 13 | TRBV5-1 | few | TRBD2 | TRBJ2-1
CASSSVPGLASEQFF | TGTGCCAGCAGCTCTGTACCGGGACTCGCCTCGGAGCAGTTCTTC | 15 | TRBV11-2 | - | - | TRBJ2-1
CASSLQDGNSPLHF | TGTGCCAGCAGCCTACAGGACGGTAATTCACCCCTCCACTTT | 14 | TRBV4-2 | - | - | TRBJ1-6
CASSRGQGRAEQYF | TGCGCCAGCAGCCGGGGACAGGGACGCGCCGAGCAGTACTTC | 14 | TRBV5-1 | - | TRBD1 | TRBJ2-7
CASSLQGGYTEAFF | TGTGCCAGCAGTTTACAGGGGGGATACACTGAAGCTTTCTTT | 14 | TRBV12-3/TRBV12-4 | - | TRBD1 | TRBJ1-1
CAWSVGTSPYNEQFF | TGTGCCTGGAGTGTTGGGACCTCTCCCTACAATGAGCAGTTCTTC | 15 | TRBV30 | - | - | TRBJ2-1
CSASRVQGARDIQYF | TGCAGTGCTAGTAGGGTCCAGGGGGCGCGGGACATTCAGTACTTC | 15 | TRBV20-1 | few | TRBD1 | TRBJ2-4
CASSLWGERPYEQYF | TGTGCCAGCAGCCTGTGGGGGGAGCGGCCCTACGAGCAGTACTTC | 15 | TRBV27 | few | - | TRBJ2-7
CASSQVPYTGELFF | TGCGCCAGCAGCCAAGTCCCTTACACCGGGGAGCTGTTTTTT | 14 | TRBV4-3 | - | - | TRBJ2-2
CASSQDPGASGSGETQYF | TGCGCCAGCAGCCAAGATCCGGGAGCTAGCGGGAGTGGAGAGACCCAGTACTTC | 18 | TRBV4-1 | few | TRBD2 | TRBJ2-5
CSVEERETQYF | TGCAGCGTTGAAGAACGGGAGACCCAGTACTTC | 11 | TRBV29-1 | many | - | TRBJ2-5
CASSSPGQAQYF | TGTGCCAGCAGCTCCCCCGGGCAAGCGCAGTATTTT | 12 | TRBV7-2 | - | - | TRBJ2-3
CAISPRALNEQFF | TGTGCCATCAGCCCCCGGGCCCTCAATGAGCAGTTCTTC | 13 | TRBV10-3 | - | - | TRBJ2-1
CASSQYDQGETQYF | TGTGCCAGCAGCCAGTATGATCAGGGAGAGACCCAGTACTTC | 14 | TRBV4-2 | - | - | TRBJ2-5
CSASKGGFYTEAFF | TGCAGTGCTTCTAAGGGTGGGTTTTACACTGAAGCTTTCTTT | 14 | TRBV20-1 | - | - | TRBJ1-1
CSVAPRGGSTEAFF | TGCAGCGTTGCCCCTCGAGGGGGGAGCACTGAAGCTTTCTTT | 14 | TRBV29-1 | many | - | TRBJ1-1
CATDSSGRGAYEQYF | TGTGCCACCGACTCTAGCGGGAGAGGCGCCTACGAGCAGTACTTC | 15 | TRBV6-1 | once | TRBD2 | TRBJ2-7
CASSVDGQDYEKLFF | TGTGCCAGCAGCGTAGATGGACAGGACTATGAAAAACTGTTTTTT | 15 | TRBV9 | - | TRBD1 | TRBJ1-4
CAIGTWNIQYF | TGTGCCATTGGGACCTGGAACATTCAGTACTTC | 11 | TRBV30 | few | - | TRBJ2-4
CSASSKRRGSDTQYF | TGCAGTGCGTCTTCAAAGCGGAGAGGGTCAGATACGCAGTATTTT | 15 | TRBV20-1 | - | - | TRBJ2-3
CSAMIGEQYF | TGCAGTGCTATGATCGGCGAGCAGTACTTC | 10 | TRBV20-1 | - | - | TRBJ2-7
CASSSPGTLSRTQYF | TGTGCCAGCAGTTCCCCCGGGACATTATCTAGGACCCAGTACTTC | 15 | TRBV6-5 | - | - | TRBJ2-5
CASSDRTGTEAFF | TGTGCCAGCAGTGACCGTACAGGGACTGAAGCTTTCTTT | 13 | TRBV6-1 | - | - | TRBJ1-1
CASSYPHLAGYNEQFF | TGTGCCAGCAGTTACCCCCATCTGGCGGGGTACAATGAGCAGTTCTTC | 16 | TRBV6-5 | - | - | TRBJ2-1
CASSLALSPGKLFF | TGTGCCAGCAGTTTAGCGCTAAGTCCCGGAAAACTGTTTTTT | 14 | TRBV12-3/TRBV12-4 | once | - | TRBJ1-4
CASSWRRVGNYGYTF | TGTGCCAGCAGCTGGCGGAGGGTAGGGAACTATGGCTACACCTTC | 15 | TRBV7-9 | - | - | TRBJ1-2
CASSRAVYNEQFF | TGTGCCAGCAGCCGGGCCGTTTACAATGAGCAGTTCTTC | 13 | TRBV5-6 | few | - | TRBJ2-1
CASSSPSMDRTYTGELFF | TGTGCCAGCAGTTCTCCATCAATGGACAGGACCTACACCGGGGAGCTGTTTTTT | 18 | TRBV6-5 | - | TRBD1 | TRBJ2-2
CASSVAGFHYGYTF | TGTGCCAGCAGCGTAGCAGGGTTCCACTATGGCTACACCTTC | 14 | TRBV9 | - | - | TRBJ1-2
CASSATEDTEAFF | TGTGCCAGCAGCGCGACAGAAGACACTGAAGCTTTCTTT | 13 | TRBV9 | - | - | TRBJ1-1